This entry describes one T cell receptor beta chain. Its antigen is as yet unknown. The sample comes from a study of cytotoxic CD8 clonotypes in ibrutinib-treated CLL. Background on the study: The average sample held approximately 260,000 productive templates and 91,000 or so productive rearrangements. Study-level points and caveats: There were few public clonotypes, and on treatment they contracted or stayed stable. Sampling times differed between sustained-remission and progressing patients. Baseline clonality exceeded age-matched healthy donors and tracked circulating CD8+ T-cell counts.

Method: immunoSEQ multiplex PCR; TCRdb's copy keeps in-frame clones and lacks some. Of about 140,000 clones detected, approximately 80% appear once; the ten largest clones hold approximately 7.6%. The V gene lost 4 bases and the J gene lost 2 bases, with 16 bases spanning the gap. Germline loops: CDR1 SGHNT, CDR2 YYREEE (reference sequence). The CDR3 extends over 15 amino acids. This rearrangement joins TRBV5-4 to TRBJ2-7; possibly TRBD1 for D (6 bases). The input for sequencing was PBMCs, taken after 36 months of ibrutinib treatment. The clonotype originates from a human donor with chronic lymphocytic leukemia. The CDR3 reads CASSRRWGQTYEQYF. The CDR3 DNA is TGTGCCAGCAGCCGAAGGTGGGGACAAACCTACGAGCAGTACTTC.